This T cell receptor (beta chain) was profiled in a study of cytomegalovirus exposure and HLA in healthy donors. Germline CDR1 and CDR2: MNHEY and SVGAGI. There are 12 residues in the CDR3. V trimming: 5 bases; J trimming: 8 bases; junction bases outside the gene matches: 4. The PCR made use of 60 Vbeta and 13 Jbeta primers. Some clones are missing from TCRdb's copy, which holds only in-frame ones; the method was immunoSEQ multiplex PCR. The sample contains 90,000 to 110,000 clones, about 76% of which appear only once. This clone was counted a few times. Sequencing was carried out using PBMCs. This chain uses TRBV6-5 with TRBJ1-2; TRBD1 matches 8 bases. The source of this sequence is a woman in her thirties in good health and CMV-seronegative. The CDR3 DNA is TGTGCCAGCAGTCGGACAGGGCAAGGCTACACCTTC. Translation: CASSRTGQGYTF.